This T cell receptor beta chain was retrieved from a study of sequential checkpoint blockade in melanoma. Study context: Under 95 pretreatment tumor DNA samples were TCRβ immunosequenced. Roughly 22 patients had matched tumor biopsies before treatment and at week 13 after nivolumab or ipilimumab alone.

This CDR3 is built from 13 residues. The V and J ends lost 5 bases and 9 bases respectively, with 14 bases between them. Treatment indicated: randomized to nivolumab then ipilimumab (arm A) or the reverse (arm B). Profiling relied on immunoSEQ multiplex PCR, and the TCRdb table lists in-frame clones only, not all of them. The repertoire includes approximately 20,000 clones, roughly 73% of them detected once, and 4.8% sits in the top ten. This clone was seen a single time. The sequences come from tumor tissue (inferred from file names), collected from a patient given nivolumab and ipilimumab in sequence. This chain connects TRBV7-1 to TRBJ2-1, with a weak D call TRBD2 (7 bases). TRBV7-1 is an ORF, with its function uncertain. The sequence was obtained from a human donor with melanoma. This CDR3 is CASSPRGGIEQFF. Here the CDR3 DNA reads TGTGCCAGCAGCCCACGCGGGGGCATTGAGCAGTTCTTC.